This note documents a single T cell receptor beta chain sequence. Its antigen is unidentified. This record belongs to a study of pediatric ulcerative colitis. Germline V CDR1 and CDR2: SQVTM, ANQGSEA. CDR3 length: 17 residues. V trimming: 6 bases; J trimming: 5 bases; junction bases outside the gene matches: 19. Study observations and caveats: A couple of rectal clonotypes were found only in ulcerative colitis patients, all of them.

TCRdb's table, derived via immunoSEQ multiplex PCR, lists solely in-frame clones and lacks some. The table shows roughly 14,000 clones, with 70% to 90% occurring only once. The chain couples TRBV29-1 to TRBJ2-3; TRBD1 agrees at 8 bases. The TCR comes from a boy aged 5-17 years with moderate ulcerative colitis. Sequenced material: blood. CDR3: CSVQDRGWWWTEDTQYF. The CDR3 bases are TGCAGCGTGCAAGACAGGGGTTGGTGGTGGACTGAAGATACGCAGTATTTT.